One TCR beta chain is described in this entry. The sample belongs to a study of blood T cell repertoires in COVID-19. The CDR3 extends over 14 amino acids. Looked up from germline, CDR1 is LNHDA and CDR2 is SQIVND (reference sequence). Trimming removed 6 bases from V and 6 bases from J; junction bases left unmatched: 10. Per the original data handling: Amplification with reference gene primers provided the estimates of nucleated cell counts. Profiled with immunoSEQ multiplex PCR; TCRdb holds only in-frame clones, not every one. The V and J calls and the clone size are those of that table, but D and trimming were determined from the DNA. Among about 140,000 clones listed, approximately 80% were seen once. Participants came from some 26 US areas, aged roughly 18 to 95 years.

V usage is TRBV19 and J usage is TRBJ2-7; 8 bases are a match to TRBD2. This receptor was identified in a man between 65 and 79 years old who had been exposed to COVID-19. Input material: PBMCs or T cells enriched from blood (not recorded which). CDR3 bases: TGTGCCAGTAGCATCCGGGGGGGCCCGGTCGAGCAGTACTTC. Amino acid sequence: CASSIRGGPVEQYF.